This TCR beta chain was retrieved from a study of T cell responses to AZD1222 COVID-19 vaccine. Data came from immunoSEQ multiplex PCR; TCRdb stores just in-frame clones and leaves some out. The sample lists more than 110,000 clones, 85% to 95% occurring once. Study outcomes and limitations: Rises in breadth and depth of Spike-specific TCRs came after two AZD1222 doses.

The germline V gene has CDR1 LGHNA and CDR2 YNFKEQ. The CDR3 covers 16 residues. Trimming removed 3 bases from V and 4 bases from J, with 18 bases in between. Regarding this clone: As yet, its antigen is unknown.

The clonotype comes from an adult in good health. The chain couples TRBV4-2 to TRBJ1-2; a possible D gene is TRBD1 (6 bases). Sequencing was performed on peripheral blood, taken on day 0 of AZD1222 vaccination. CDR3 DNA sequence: TGTGCCAGCAGCCACCCCGATGGGGGGGCTTCCTATGGCTACACCTTC. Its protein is CASSHPDGGASYGYTF.